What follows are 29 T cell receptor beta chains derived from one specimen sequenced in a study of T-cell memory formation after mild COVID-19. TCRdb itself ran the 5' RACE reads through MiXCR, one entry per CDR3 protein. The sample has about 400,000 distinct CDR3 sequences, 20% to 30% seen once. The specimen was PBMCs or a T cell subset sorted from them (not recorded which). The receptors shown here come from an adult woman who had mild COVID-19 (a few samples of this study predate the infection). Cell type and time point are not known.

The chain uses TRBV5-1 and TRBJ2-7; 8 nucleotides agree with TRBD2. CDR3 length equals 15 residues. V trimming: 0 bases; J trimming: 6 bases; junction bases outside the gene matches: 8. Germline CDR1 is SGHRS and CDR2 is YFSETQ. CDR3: CASSLVLAGGSEQYF. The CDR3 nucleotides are TGCGCCAGCAGCTTGGTCTTGGCGGGGGGCTCCGAGCAGTACTTC. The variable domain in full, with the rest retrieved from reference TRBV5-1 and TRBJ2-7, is KAGVTQTPRYLIKTRGQQVTLSCSPISGHRSVSWYQQTPGQGLQFLFEYFSETQRNKGNFPGRFSGRQFSNSRSEMNVSTLELGDSALYLCASSLVLAGGSEQYFGPGTRLTVT.

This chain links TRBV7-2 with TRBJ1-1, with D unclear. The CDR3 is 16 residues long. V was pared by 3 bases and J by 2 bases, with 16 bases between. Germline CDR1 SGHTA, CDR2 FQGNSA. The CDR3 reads CASSFSAGPTNTEAFF. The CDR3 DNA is TGTGCCAGCAGCTTTAGTGCCGGGCCAACCAACACTGAAGCTTTCTTT.

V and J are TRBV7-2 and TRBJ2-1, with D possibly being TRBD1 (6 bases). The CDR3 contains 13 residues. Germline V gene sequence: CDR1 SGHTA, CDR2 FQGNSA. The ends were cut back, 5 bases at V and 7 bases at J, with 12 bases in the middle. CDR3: CASSPDRINEQFF. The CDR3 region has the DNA TGTGCCAGCAGCCCGGACAGAATAAATGAGCAGTTCTTC.

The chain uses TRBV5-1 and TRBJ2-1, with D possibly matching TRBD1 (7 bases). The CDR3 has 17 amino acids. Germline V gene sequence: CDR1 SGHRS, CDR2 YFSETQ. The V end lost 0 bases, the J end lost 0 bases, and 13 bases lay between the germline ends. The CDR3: CASSLDGGTDSYNEQFF. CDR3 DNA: TGCGCCAGCAGCTTGGATGGAGGGACAGACTCCTACAATGAGCAGTTCTTC.

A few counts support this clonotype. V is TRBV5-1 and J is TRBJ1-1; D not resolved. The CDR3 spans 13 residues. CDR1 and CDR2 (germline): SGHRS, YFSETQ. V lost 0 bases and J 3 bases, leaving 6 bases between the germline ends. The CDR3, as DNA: TGCGCCAGCAGCTTGGAGGAGGACACTGAAGCTTTCTTT. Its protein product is CASSLEEDTEAFF.

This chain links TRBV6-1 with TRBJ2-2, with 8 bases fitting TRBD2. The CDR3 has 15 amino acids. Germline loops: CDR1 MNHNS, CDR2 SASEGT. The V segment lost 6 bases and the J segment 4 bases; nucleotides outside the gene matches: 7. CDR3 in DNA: TGTGCCAGCAGCGTGACTAGCGCACTCACCGGGGAGCTGTTTTTT. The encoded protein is CASSVTSALTGELFF.

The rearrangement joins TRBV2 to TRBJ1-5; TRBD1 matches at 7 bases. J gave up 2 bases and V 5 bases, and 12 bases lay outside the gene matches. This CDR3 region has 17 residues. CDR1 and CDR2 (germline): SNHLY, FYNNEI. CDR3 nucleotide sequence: TGTGCCAGCAGTTGGGACAGAAAACTCGGGGGCAATCAGCCCCAGCATTTT. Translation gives CASSWDRKLGGNQPQHF.

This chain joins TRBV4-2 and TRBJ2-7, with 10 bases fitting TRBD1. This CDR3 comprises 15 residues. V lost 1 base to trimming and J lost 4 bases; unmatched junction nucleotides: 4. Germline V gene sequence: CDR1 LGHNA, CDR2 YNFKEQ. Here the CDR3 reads CASSQARDRGYEQYF. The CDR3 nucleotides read TGTGCCAGCAGCCAAGCCCGGGACAGGGGTTACGAGCAGTACTTC.

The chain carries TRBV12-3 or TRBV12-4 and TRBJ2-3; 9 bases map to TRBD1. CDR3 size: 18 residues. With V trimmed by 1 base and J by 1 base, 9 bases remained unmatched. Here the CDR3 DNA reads TGTGCCAGCAGTTTAGGTGGGACAGGGCGCGCGGGCACAGATACGCAGTATTTT. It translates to CASSLGGTGRAGTDTQYF.

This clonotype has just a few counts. The CDR3 loop is CASRPAAGYYGYTF. The CDR3 coding sequence is TGTGCCAGCAGACCGGCGGCAGGGTACTATGGCTACACCTTC. The gene calls are TRBV11-2 and TRBJ1-2; TRBD1 might be the D (5 bases). The CDR3 runs to 14 residues. The germline V and J ends were trimmed by 6 bases and 3 bases, with 14 bases remaining between them. CDR1 and CDR2 (germline): SGHAT, FQNNGV.

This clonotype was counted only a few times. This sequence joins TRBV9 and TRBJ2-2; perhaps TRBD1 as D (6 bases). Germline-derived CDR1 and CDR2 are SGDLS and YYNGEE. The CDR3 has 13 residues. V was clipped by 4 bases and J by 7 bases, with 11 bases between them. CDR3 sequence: CASSYSGVGELFF. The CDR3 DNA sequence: TGTGCCAGCAGCTACTCAGGGGTCGGGGAGCTGTTTTTT. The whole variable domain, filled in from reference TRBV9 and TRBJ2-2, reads DSGVTQTPKHLITATGQRVTLRCSPRSGDLSVYWYQQSLDQGLQFLIQYYNGEERAKGNILERFSAQQFPDLHSELNLSSLELGDSALYFCASSYSGVGELFFGEGSRLTVL.

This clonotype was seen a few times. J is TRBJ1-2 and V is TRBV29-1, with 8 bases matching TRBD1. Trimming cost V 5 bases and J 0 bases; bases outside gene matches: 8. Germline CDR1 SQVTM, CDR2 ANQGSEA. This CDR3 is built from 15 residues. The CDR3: CSVPQGELANYGYTF. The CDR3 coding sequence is TGCAGCGTTCCACAGGGGGAACTTGCTAACTATGGCTACACCTTC.

The CDR3 nucleotides are TGTGCCAGCAGTTTATTTAGTCCGGAACTAGCGGGAAAGGGCGAGCAGTACTTC. Translated, it gives CASSLFSPELAGKGEQYF. The gene calls are TRBV27 and TRBJ2-7; TRBD2 agrees at 10 bases. The length of the CDR3 is 18 residues. V was pared by 1 base and J by 6 bases, with 15 bases of the junction left unmatched. The germline gives CDR1 MNHEY, CDR2 SMNVEV (reference sequence).

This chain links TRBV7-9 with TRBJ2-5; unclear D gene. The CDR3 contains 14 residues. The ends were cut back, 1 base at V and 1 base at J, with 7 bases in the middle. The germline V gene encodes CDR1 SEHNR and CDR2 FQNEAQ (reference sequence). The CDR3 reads CASSLELIQETQYF. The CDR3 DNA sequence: TGTGCCAGCAGCTTAGAACTAATCCAAGAGACCCAGTACTTC.

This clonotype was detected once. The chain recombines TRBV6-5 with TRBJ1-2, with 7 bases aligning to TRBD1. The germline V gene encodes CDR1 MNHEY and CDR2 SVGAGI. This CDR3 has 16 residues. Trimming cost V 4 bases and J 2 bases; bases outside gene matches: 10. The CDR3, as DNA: TGTGCCAGCAGTTCCGCCAGACAGGGCGAAAACTATGGCTACACCTTC. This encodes CASSSARQGENYGYTF.

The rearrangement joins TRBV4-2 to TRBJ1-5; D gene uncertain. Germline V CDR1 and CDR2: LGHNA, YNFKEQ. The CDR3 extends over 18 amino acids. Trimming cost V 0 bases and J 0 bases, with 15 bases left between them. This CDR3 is CASSQDVADLYSNQPQHF. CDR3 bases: TGTGCCAGCAGCCAAGATGTCGCGGATCTCTATAGCAATCAGCCCCAGCATTTT.

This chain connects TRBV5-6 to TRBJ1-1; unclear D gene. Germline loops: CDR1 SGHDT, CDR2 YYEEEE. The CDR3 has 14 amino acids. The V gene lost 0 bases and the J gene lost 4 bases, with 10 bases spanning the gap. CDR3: CASSLALSITEAFF. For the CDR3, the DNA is TGTGCCAGCAGCTTGGCGCTCTCGATCACTGAAGCTTTCTTT.

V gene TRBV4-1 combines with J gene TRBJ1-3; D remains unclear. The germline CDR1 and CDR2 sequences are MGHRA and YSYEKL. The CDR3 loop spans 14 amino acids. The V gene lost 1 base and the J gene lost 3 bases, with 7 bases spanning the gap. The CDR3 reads CASSQAGGGNTIYF. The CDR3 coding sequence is TGCGCCAGCAGCCAAGCTGGCGGTGGAAACACCATATATTTT.

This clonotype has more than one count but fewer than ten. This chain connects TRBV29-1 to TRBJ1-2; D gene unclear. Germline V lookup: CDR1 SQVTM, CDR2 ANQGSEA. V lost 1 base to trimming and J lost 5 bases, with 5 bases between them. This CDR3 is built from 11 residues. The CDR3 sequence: CSVEVGYGYTF. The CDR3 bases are TGCAGCGTTGAAGTTGGGTATGGCTACACCTTC.

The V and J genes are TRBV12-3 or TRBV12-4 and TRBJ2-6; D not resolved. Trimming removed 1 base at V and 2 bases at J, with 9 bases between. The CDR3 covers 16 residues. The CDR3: CASSLGLLTGANVLTF. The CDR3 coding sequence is TGTGCCAGCAGTTTAGGTCTATTAACTGGGGCCAACGTCCTGACTTTC.

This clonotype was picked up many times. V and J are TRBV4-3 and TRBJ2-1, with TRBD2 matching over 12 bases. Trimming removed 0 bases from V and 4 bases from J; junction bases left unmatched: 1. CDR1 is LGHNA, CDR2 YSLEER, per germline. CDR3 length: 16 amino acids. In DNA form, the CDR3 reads TGCGCCAGCAGCCAAGAAACTAGCGGGGGGTACAATGAGCAGTTCTTC. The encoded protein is CASSQETSGGYNEQFF.

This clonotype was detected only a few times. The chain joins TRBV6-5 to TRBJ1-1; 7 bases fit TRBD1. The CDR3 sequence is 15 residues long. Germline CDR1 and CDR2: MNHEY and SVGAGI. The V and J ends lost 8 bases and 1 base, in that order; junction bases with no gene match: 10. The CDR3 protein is CASGSPGQTNTEAFF. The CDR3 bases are TGTGCCAGCGGGTCCCCGGGACAGACGAACACTGAAGCTTTCTTT.

In DNA form, the CDR3 reads TGCGCCAGCAGCTTGGATCACCAAACGGGCTACGAGCAGTACTTC. This encodes CASSLDHQTGYEQYF. The chain is built from TRBV5-1 and TRBJ2-7; D gene uncertain. The length of the CDR3 is 15 residues. V lost 0 bases and J 3 bases, leaving 13 bases between the germline ends. The germline V gene has CDR1 SGHRS and CDR2 YFSETQ.

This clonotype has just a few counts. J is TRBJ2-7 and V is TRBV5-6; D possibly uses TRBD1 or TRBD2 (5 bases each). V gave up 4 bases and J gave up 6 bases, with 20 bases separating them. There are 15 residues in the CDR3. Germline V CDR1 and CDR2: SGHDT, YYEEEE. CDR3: CASSLPGQGVAEQYF. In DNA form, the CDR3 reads TGTGCCAGCAGCCTCCCGGGCCAGGGAGTGGCCGAGCAGTACTTC.

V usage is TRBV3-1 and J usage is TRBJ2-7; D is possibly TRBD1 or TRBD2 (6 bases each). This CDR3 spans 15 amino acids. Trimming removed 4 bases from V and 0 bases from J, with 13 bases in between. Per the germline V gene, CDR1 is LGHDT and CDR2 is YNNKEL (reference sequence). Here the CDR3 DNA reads TGTGCCAGCAGCCTCAGGGGACTTTCCTCCTACGAGCAGTACTTC. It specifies CASSLRGLSSYEQYF.

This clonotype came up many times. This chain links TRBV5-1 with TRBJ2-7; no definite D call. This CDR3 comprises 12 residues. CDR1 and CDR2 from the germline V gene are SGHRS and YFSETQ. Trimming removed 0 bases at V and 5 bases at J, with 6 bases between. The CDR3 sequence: CASSLDSHEQYF. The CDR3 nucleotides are TGCGCCAGCAGCTTGGATAGTCACGAGCAGTACTTC.

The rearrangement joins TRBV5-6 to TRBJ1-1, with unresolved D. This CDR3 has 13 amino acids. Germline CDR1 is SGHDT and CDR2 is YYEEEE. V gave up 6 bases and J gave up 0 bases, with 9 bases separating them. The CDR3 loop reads CASTVGLNTEAFF. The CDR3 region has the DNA TGTGCCAGCACGGTCGGACTGAACACTGAAGCTTTCTTT.

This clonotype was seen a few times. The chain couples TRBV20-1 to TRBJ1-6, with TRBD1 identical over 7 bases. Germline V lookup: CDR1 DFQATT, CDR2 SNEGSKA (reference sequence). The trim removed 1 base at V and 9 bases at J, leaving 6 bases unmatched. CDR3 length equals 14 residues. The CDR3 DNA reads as TGCAGTGCTAGAGGACAGGGAAACAGTTCACCCCTCCACTTT. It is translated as CSARGQGNSSPLHF.

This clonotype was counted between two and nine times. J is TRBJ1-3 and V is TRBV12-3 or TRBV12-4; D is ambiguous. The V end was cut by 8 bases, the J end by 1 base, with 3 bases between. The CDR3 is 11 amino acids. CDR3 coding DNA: TGTGCCAGCGAATCTGGAAACACCATATATTTT. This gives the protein CASESGNTIYF.